This TCR beta chain was sequenced during a study of CD8+ T cells in alopecia areata. At the level of the study: Treated patients were dosed with oral tofacitinib, taking 5 to 10 mg twice daily.

Overall study findings and caveats: On tofacitinib, scalp clonality and expanded CD8+ clones among top 100 fell significantly.

Following RNA extraction, reverse transcription yielded cDNA that acted as the sequencing template. This table comes from immunoSEQ multiplex PCR, and its TCRdb copy is limited to in-frame clones, with some not included. The sample holds approximately 210,000 clones, 55% to 70% seen once. Unmatched junction bases numbered 11, after V lost 5 bases and J lost 7 bases. Germline-derived CDR1 and CDR2 are LNHDA and SQIVND (reference sequence). The CDR3 runs 16 residues. In its sample, this clone was seen a few times. Its specificity is unknown. Treatment reported: oral pan-JAK inhibitor, 5-10 mg twice daily. Lesional scalp punch biopsies and peripheral blood came from alopecia areata patients.

Sequenced here: CD4+ T cells sorted from blood, sampled at week 4, from a patient treated with tofacitinib. The rearrangement links TRBV19 to TRBJ1-6, with 7 bases fitting TRBD1. This sequence was found in a human donor with alopecia areata. The CDR3 region is CASSPRQGRRNSPLHF. CDR3 DNA: TGTGCCAGTAGTCCCCGACAGGGTAGGAGAAATTCACCCCTCCACTTT.